Following are 18 T cell receptor beta chains from one sample sequenced in a study of cytomegalovirus exposure and HLA in healthy donors. Researchers ran the PCR with 60 Vbeta and 13 Jbeta primers. TCRdb keeps only in-frame clones here, not all; method: immunoSEQ multiplex PCR. The repertoire holds over 100,000 clones, with under 85% as singletons. Sequenced: PBMCs. The origin of the receptors is a middle-aged man in good health and CMV-seropositive.

This chain connects TRBV18 to TRBJ1-1, with TRBD1 as a possible D gene (6 bases). This CDR3 has 16 residues. In germline, CDR1 is KGHSH, CDR2 LQKENI. Trimming left V 3 bases short and J 0 bases short, with 14 bases between. CDR3 amino acids: CASSPDRSILNTEAFF. The CDR3 DNA reads TGTGCCAGCTCACCGGACAGATCTATACTGAACACTGAAGCTTTCTTT.

This clone has a handful of counts. This rearrangement joins TRBV5-1 to TRBJ2-3; 9 bases are shared with TRBD1. Germline V gene sequence: CDR1 SGHRS, CDR2 YFSETQ. The junction had 17 bases not matched to a gene; V was cut back by 3 bases and J by 0 bases. CDR3 length: 20 amino acids. The CDR3 here is CASSSRRDRTGVSSTDTQYF. CDR3 DNA: TGCGCCAGCAGCTCCAGGAGGGATAGGACAGGGGTCTCTAGCACAGATACGCAGTATTTT. Based on the CDR3 plus reference TRBV5-1 and TRBJ2-3, the full variable domain is KAGVTQTPRYLIKTRGQQVTLSCSPISGHRSVSWYQQTPGQGLQFLFEYFSETQRNKGNFPGRFSGRQFSNSRSEMNVSTLELGDSALYLCASSSRRDRTGVSSTDTQYFGPGTRLTVL.

For this clone: One junction end does not reproduce the germline sequence, and a read error may be involved. V gene TRBV7-9 combines with J gene TRBJ2-5; a possible D gene is TRBD1 (6 bases). The CDR3 runs 16 residues. Germline assignment: CDR1 SEHNR and CDR2 FQNEAQ (reference sequence). DNA for the CDR3: TGTTCCAGCAGCTTCGGACAGTGGGGGTTAGACGAGGGCCAGTACTTC. Encoded protein: CSSSFGQWGLDEGQYF. The full variable domain, in which reference TRBV7-9 and TRBJ2-5 provide the parts outside the CDR3, is DTGVSQNPRHKITKRGQNVTFRCDPISEHNRLYWYRQTLGQGPEFLTYFQNEAQLEKSRLLSDRFSAERPKGSFSTLEIQRTEQGDSAMYLCSSSFGQWGLDEGQYFGPGTRLLVL.

The rearrangement links TRBV2 to TRBJ2-1; the match to TRBD2 covers 16 bases. The germline CDR1 and CDR2 sequences are SNHLY and FYNNEI. The CDR3 covers 17 residues. V lost 0 bases and J lost 9; bases outside the gene matches: 5. CDR3 sequence (DNA): TGTGCCAGCAGTGAAGCGCCGGGACTAGCGGGGGGGGGTGAGCAGTTCTTC. Residues: CASSEAPGLAGGGEQFF.

In regard to this clone: The same CDR3 is also encoded by other DNA sequences in this sample. This chain links TRBV7-2 with TRBJ2-3; D is unclear. Trimming cost V 1 base and J 7 bases, with 9 bases left between them. Germline V lookup: CDR1 SGHTA, CDR2 FQGNSA. The CDR3 has 13 amino acids. The CDR3 spells CASSLGGANTQYF. CDR3 coding DNA: TGTGCCAGCAGCTTAGGCGGCGCAAATACGCAGTATTTT.

The chain carries TRBV6-1 and TRBJ1-3; D unclear. CDR1 is MNHNS and CDR2 is SASEGT in the germline V gene. The CDR3 totals 14 residues. V was cut by 3 bases and J by 0 bases, with 6 bases left in between. CDR3 DNA: TGTGCCAGCAGTGATTCGCGCTCTGGAAACACCATATATTTT. It yields the protein CASSDSRSGNTIYF.

This clone occurred once. V gene TRBV4-1 combines with J gene TRBJ1-6; no clear D. Germline loops: CDR1 MGHRA, CDR2 YSYEKL. The germline V and J ends were trimmed by 1 base and 8 bases, with 15 bases remaining between them. The CDR3 runs 16 residues. CDR3 nucleotides: TGCGCCAGCAGCCAAGTGAGGGTCGGGAGGGATTCACCCCTCCACTTT. Translating gives CASSQVRVGRDSPLHF.

The chain couples TRBV4-1 to TRBJ2-1; D remains unclear. Deletions cut 1 base from V and 1 base from J, with 8 bases between. Germline V gene sequence: CDR1 MGHRA, CDR2 YSYEKL. CDR3 length equals 15 residues. The CDR3 sequence is CASSQGPRSYNEQFF. Written as DNA, the CDR3 is TGCGCCAGCAGCCAAGGGCCCAGGTCCTACAATGAGCAGTTCTTC.

The rearrangement links TRBV5-1 to TRBJ1-1; D gene unclear. Trimming removed 4 bases at V and 0 bases at J, with 13 bases between. This CDR3 contains 15 residues. Per germline, CDR1 SGHRS and CDR2 YFSETQ. The CDR3 sequence is CASSADGLMNTEAFF. The DNA for the CDR3 is TGCGCCAGCAGCGCAGACGGACTAATGAACACTGAAGCTTTCTTT.

The chain combines TRBV18 with TRBJ1-2; 8 nucleotides agree with TRBD1. Germline V gives CDR1 KGHSH, CDR2 LQKENI. The trim removed 6 bases at V and 1 base at J, leaving 4 bases unmatched. The CDR3 sequence is 14 residues long. In nucleotides, the CDR3 is TGTGCCAGCTCTACGACAGGGGATAACTATGGCTACACCTTC. Translated, it gives CASSTTGDNYGYTF.

This clone has more than one count but fewer than ten. A read error is likely here: a far larger clone is one base away. CDR3 sequence reads: CASSLSSESYQETQYF. DNA for the CDR3: TGTGCCAGCAGCTTGAGTAGCGAGTCGTACCAAGAGACCCAGTACTTC. The genes are TRBV5-6 and TRBJ2-5; tentatively, D is TRBD2 (5 bases). The CDR3 runs to 16 residues. Germline V gene lookup returns CDR1 SGHDT and CDR2 YYEEEE. Trimming shortened V by 1 base and J by 0 bases, and 13 bases separated the two germline ends.

This chain joins TRBV11-3 and TRBJ2-3; 9 nucleotides line up with TRBD1. V shed 4 bases, J shed 2 bases, and the junction held 4 bases outside the gene matches. From germline, CDR1 is SGHNT and CDR2 YENEEA. This CDR3 contains 15 residues. The CDR3 coding sequence is TGTGCCAGCAGCTCCGGGACAGGGTTCACAGATACGCAGTATTTT. This codes for CASSSGTGFTDTQYF.

The genes are TRBV9 and TRBJ2-6; a weak D match, TRBD1 (5 bases). Germline V CDR1 and CDR2: SGDLS, YYNGEE. CDR3 length: 15 residues. V was pared by 5 bases and J by 0 bases, with 9 bases between. The CDR3 spells CASSRQLSGANVLTF. The CDR3 nucleotides are TGTGCCAGCAGTCGACAGCTCTCTGGGGCCAACGTCCTGACTTTC.

The rearrangement joins TRBV19 to TRBJ2-1; 11 nucleotides match TRBD1. Germline V lookup: CDR1 LNHDA, CDR2 SQIVND (reference sequence). V dropped 5 bases and J dropped 10; count of bases not matched to a gene: 4. The CDR3 totals 13 residues. CDR3 coding DNA: TGTGCCAGTAGTCGGGACAGGGGGAAGGAGCAGTTCTTC. This gives the protein CASSRDRGKEQFF. The full variable domain, in which reference TRBV19 and TRBJ2-1 provide the parts outside the CDR3, is DGGITQSPKYLFRKEGQNVTLSCEQNLNHDAMYWYRQDPGQGLRLIYYSQIVNDFQKGDIAEGYSVSREKKESFPLTVTSAQKNPTAFYLCASSRDRGKEQFFGPGTRLTVL.

In this sample, this clone turned up once. CDR3 sequence (DNA): TGTGCCAGCAGCCGAGGACTAGCGGGGGGGGTAGGGACCCAGTACTTC. Encoded protein: CASSRGLAGGVGTQYF. The V gene is TRBV7-8, the J gene TRBJ2-5; 15 bases map to TRBD2. Trimming cost V 5 bases and J 7 bases; bases outside gene matches: 8. The CDR3 loop spans 16 amino acids. From germline, CDR1 is SGHVS and CDR2 FQNEAQ.

The gene calls are TRBV28 and TRBJ1-6; 8 positions match TRBD1. CDR3 length: 17 residues. V was clipped by 3 bases and J by 7 bases; unmatched bases: 11. The germline V gene has CDR1 MDHEN and CDR2 SYDVKM. The chain's CDR3 is CASSFRTGRVGNSPLHF. The CDR3 DNA sequence: TGTGCCAGCAGTTTTAGGACAGGGAGGGTAGGGAATTCACCCCTCCACTTT.

The chain joins TRBV7-9 to TRBJ2-7, with D tentatively TRBD2 (5 bases). Germline CDR1 reads SEHNR; CDR2 reads FQNEAQ (reference sequence). The CDR3 length is 15 residues. Between the trimmed V and J ends, which lost 2 bases and 5 bases, there was a span of 16 bases. The CDR3 nucleotides read TGTGCCAGCAGCTTATGGTCAGCAGCGGTCGACGAGCAGTACTTC. Translating gives CASSLWSAAVDEQYF.

This sequence joins TRBV11-3 and TRBJ2-1; D is unclear. The CDR3 contains 12 residues. Trimming removed 3 bases at V and 3 bases at J, with 3 bases between. CDR1 is SGHNT and CDR2 is YENEEA in the germline V gene. DNA of the CDR3: TGTGCCAGCAGCTTCAACTACAATGAGCAGTTCTTC. Protein product: CASSFNYNEQFF.